This T cell receptor beta chain was identified in a study of human T cells and chemical hapten exposure. Across the study: A roughly 2 cm by roughly 2 cm inner upper arm patch received 2% DPC for sensitization. Whole-study results and caveats: With patch test score, the counts of PT1 expanded TCRs showed a positive correlation.

This clonotype was observed a handful of times. What it recognizes is unknown. TCRdb reprocessed the RACE reads via MiXCR and lists one record per CDR3 protein. Among tens of thousands of distinct CDR3 sequences, 9.4% were seen once, and the ten largest hold 14% to 15%. Looked up from germline, CDR1 is SGHNT and CDR2 is YYREEE (reference sequence). The CDR3 is made up of 15 amino acids. Trimming cost V 2 bases and J 6 bases; bases outside gene matches: 6. Time point meaning: pre-sensitization, week 0. Noted treatment: therapeutic diphenylcyclopropenone sensitization with weekly scalp DPC. Whole blood, unfractionated, served as the material for total RNA extraction.

The rearrangement uses TRBV5-4 and TRBJ2-1; the match to TRBD2 covers 9 bases. This material consisted of whole blood, taken in connection with sensitization to the hapten diphenylcyclopropenone (DPC). The TCR sequence derives from a middle-aged woman with alopecia areata. Some clones in this sample may be carry-over from other donors' samples. DNA for the CDR3: TGTGCCAGCAGCTTCTTAGCGGGGGACAGCAATGAGCAGTTCTTC. Residues: CASSFLAGDSNEQFF. The full variable domain, its missing parts supplied by reference TRBV5-4 and TRBJ2-1, is ETGVTQSPTHLIKTRGQQVTLRCSSQSGHNTVSWYQQALGQGPQFIFQYYREEENGRGNFPPRFSGLQFPNYSSELNVNALELDDSALYLCASSFLAGDSNEQFFGPGTRLTVL.